Described below is a single T cell receptor beta chain sequence and its context. Its cognate antigen is unknown. Both peripheral blood and punch biopsies of lesional scalp skin were obtained from patients who had alopecia areata. The entry originates in a study of CD8+ T cells in alopecia areata. The wider study: Treatment comprised oral tofacitinib, 5 to 10 mg twice daily, in treated patients. Tofacitinib lasted 6 to 18 months, then 6 months off drug.

Following extraction, RNA underwent reverse transcription to cDNA, which served as the sequencing template. TCRdb keeps only in-frame clones here, not all; method: immunoSEQ multiplex PCR. This sample has approximately 11,000 clones, with over 60% found just once. Trimming took 5 bases from V and 8 from J, leaving 13 bases between them. Germline V CDR1 and CDR2: WSHSY, SAAADI. The CDR3 is 13 amino acids. The study's findings and limits: Clonality in lesional scalp, especially alopecia totalis/universalis, exceeded that of normal scalp.

Source material: skin. This TCR was sampled from a human donor with alopecia areata. The chain joins TRBV10-2 to TRBJ2-1, with D perhaps TRBD1 (6 bases). CDR3 protein: CASSPGVAYEQFF. Here the CDR3 DNA reads TGCGCCAGCAGTCCAGGGGTCGCATATGAGCAGTTCTTC.